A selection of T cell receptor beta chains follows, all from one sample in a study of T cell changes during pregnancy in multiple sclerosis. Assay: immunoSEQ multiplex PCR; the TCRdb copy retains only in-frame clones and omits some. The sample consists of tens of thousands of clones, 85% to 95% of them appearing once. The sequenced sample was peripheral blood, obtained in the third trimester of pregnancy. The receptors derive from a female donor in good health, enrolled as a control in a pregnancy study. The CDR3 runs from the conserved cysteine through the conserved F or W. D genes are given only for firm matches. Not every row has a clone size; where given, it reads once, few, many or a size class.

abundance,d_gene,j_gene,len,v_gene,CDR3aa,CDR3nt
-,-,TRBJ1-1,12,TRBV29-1,CSVERQGSKAFF,TGCAGCGTTGAAAGGCAGGGTTCAAAAGCTTTCTTT
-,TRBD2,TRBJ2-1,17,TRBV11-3,CASSLGTSGRSYNEQFF,TGTGCCAGCAGCTTAGGGACTAGCGGTCGATCCTACAATGAGCAGTTCTTC
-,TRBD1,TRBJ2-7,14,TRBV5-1,CASSLGGQTYEQYF,TGCGCCAGCAGCTTAGGGGGCCAAACCTACGAGCAGTACTTC
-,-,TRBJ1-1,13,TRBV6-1,CASSTLSRNEAFF,TGTGCCAGCAGTACTCTGAGCCGCAATGAAGCTTTCTTT
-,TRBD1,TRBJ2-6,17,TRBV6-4,CASSDIGGGSGANVLTF,TGTGCCAGCAGTGACATAGGGGGCGGCTCTGGGGCCAACGTCCTGACTTTC
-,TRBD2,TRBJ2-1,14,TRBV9,CASSVEGLAYEQFF,TGTGCCAGCAGCGTAGAGGGACTAGCATACGAGCAGTTCTTC
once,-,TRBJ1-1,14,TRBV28,CASSLGSLNTEAFF,TGTGCCAGCAGTTTGGGCAGCCTGAACACTGAAGCTTTCTTT
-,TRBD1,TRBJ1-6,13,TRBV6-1,CASTNRGRSPLHF,TGTGCCAGCACCAATAGGGGGCGTTCACCCCTCCACTTT
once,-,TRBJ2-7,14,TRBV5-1,CASSSRDITYEQYF,TGCGCCAGCAGCTCCCGGGACATCACCTACGAGCAGTACTTC
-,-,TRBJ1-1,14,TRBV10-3,CAISEDRGNTEAFF,TGTGCCATCAGTGAGGACCGGGGGAACACTGAAGCTTTCTTT
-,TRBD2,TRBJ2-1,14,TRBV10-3,CAIRGGLAGEEQFF,TGTGCCATCAGGGGGGGACTAGCGGGTGAGGAGCAGTTCTTC
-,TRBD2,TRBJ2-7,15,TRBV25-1,CASSARLAGKYEQYF,TGTGCCAGCAGTGCCAGACTAGCGGGAAAATACGAGCAGTACTTC
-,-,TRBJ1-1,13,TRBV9,CASSKTGNTEAFF,TGTGCCAGCAGCAAGACAGGGAACACTGAAGCTTTCTTT
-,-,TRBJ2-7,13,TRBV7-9,CASSSGSAYEQYF,TGTGCCAGCAGCTCAGGGTCGGCCTACGAGCAGTACTTC
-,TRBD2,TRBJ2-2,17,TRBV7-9,CASSSGGVVERTGELFF,TGTGCCAGCAGTTCGGGGGGGGTCGTGGAGAGAACCGGGGAGCTGTTTTTT
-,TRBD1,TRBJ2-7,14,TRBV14,CASSQDRRSYEQYF,TGTGCCAGCAGCCAGGACAGGCGCTCCTACGAGCAGTACTTC
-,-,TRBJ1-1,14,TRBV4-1,CASSVGIGDTEAFF,TGCGCCAGCTCAGTTGGAATAGGAGACACTGAAGCTTTCTTT
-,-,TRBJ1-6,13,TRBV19,CASRVSQYSPLHF,TGTGCCAGTAGGGTATCACAATACTCACCCCTCCACTTT
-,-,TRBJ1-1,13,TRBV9,CASSVEGGGEAFF,TGTGCCAGCAGCGTAGAAGGGGGTGGTGAAGCTTTCTTT
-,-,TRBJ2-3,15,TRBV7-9,CASSFGDGSADTQYF,TGTGCCAGCAGCTTTGGTGACGGGAGTGCAGATACGCAGTATTTT
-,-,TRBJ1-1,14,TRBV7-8,CASSPFRGATEAFF,TGTGCCAGCAGCCCATTCAGGGGTGCGACTGAAGCTTTCTTT
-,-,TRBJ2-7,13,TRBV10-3,CAISGSGSYEQYF,TGTGCCATCAGTGGCAGCGGCTCCTACGAGCAGTACTTC
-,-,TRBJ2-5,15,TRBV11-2,CASSLKMSLKETQYF,TGTGCCAGCAGCCTCAAGATGTCGCTAAAAGAGACCCAGTACTTC
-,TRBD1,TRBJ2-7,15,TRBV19,CASSIGGQGSYEQYF,TGTGCCAGTAGTATCGGGGGACAGGGCTCCTACGAGCAGTACTTC
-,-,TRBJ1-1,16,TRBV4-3,CASSQDSGQGGTEAFF,TGCGCCAGCAGCCAAGATTCCGGGCAGGGCGGCACTGAAGCTTTCTTT
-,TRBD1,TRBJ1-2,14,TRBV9,CASSSVTGPLGYTF,TGTGCCAGCAGCTCGGTGACAGGGCCCCTTGGCTACACCTTC
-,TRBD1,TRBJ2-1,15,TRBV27,CASSPDRDSYNEQFF,TGTGCCAGCAGTCCGGACAGGGACTCCTACAATGAGCAGTTCTTC
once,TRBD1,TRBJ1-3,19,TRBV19,CASAPTGAALVGSGNTIYF,TGTGCCAGTGCTCCGACAGGGGCGGCCCTGGTAGGCTCTGGAAACACCATATATTTT
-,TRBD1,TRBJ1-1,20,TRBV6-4,CASSDPPGTGEGPWNTEAFF,TGTGCCAGCAGTGACCCGCCCGGGACAGGGGAAGGTCCGTGGAACACTGAAGCTTTCTTT
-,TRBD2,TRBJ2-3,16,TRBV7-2,CASTLGWGGEADTQYF,TGTGCCAGCACCCTTGGGTGGGGGGGGGAGGCAGATACGCAGTATTTT
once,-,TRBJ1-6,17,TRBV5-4,CASTYLAAISYNSPLHF,TGTGCCAGCACCTACCTCGCGGCGATCTCCTATAATTCACCCCTCCACTTT
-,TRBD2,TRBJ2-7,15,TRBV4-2,CASSQDSGGTYEQYF,TGTGCCAGCAGCCAAGACTCGGGGGGAACCTACGAGCAGTACTTC
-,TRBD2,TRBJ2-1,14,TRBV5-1,CASSAGTRDNEQFF,TGCGCCAGCAGCGCCGGGACTAGAGACAATGAGCAGTTCTTC